The next 32 T cell receptor beta chains were all read from a single sample in a study of post-analysis software for immune sequencing data. Study results and limitations: In patients, TRBV5-6, TRBV5-1 and TRBV20-1 belonged to several TRBV segments found more frequently than in controls.

These receptors have no known antigen. TCR beta cDNA libraries had unique molecular identifiers. Each CDR3 protein gets one entry after TCRdb re-called the PCR reads with MiXCR. The sample contains about 540,000 distinct CDR3 sequences, around 31% of which appear only once. Sequences were obtained from blood. These receptors all come from a girl aged 2 to 17 with multiple sclerosis.

The chain combines TRBV5-1 with TRBJ2-3, with 14 bases lining up with TRBD2. Per germline, CDR1 SGHRS and CDR2 YFSETQ. J gave up 2 bases and V 3 bases, and 11 bases lay outside the gene matches. The CDR3 is 19 amino acids. CDR3 DNA sequence: TGCGCCAGCAGCTCCGGACTAGCGGGGGGCCGACTCACCACAGATACGCAGTATTTT. This encodes CASSSGLAGGRLTTDTQYF.

The gene calls are TRBV7-9 and TRBJ2-4, with D possibly matching TRBD1 (5 bases). The V gene's germline CDR1 is SEHNR and CDR2 FQNEAQ (reference sequence). V lost 1 base and J lost 3, with 13 bases in between. The length of the CDR3 is 16 residues. This CDR3 is CASSLVAGMGKNIQYF. The CDR3 region has the DNA TGTGCCAGCAGCTTAGTGGCAGGGATGGGCAAAAACATTCAGTACTTC.

This chain connects TRBV18 to TRBJ2-7; possibly TRBD1 for D (5 bases). The CDR3 contains 15 residues. Germline V lookup: CDR1 KGHSH, CDR2 LQKENI. V gave up 6 bases and J gave up 7 bases, with 22 bases separating them. CDR3: CASSPPDTFLGEQYF. In nucleotides, the CDR3 is TGTGCCAGCTCGCCTCCGGACACCTTTCTTGGGGAGCAGTACTTC.

The V call is TRBV6-5, the J call TRBJ1-2; D possibly corresponds to TRBD1 (6 bases). The CDR3 has 14 residues. From germline, CDR1 is MNHEY and CDR2 SVGAGI. Trimming left V 6 bases short and J 3 bases short, with 14 bases between. CDR3 protein: CASRSPGQYYGYTF. The CDR3 region has the DNA TGTGCCAGCAGGTCACCCGGACAGTACTATGGCTACACCTTC.

The chain couples TRBV12-3 or TRBV12-4 to TRBJ2-3; weak D call: TRBD2 (5 bases). Trimming stripped 5 bases from V and 3 bases from J, with 12 bases between. CDR3 length: 14 residues. The DNA of the CDR3 is TGTGCCAGCAGTCCGACGGGATTAACAGATACGCAGTATTTT. Translating it yields CASSPTGLTDTQYF.

This clonotype was seen a handful of times. This rearrangement joins TRBV14 to TRBJ1-2; 7 bases map to TRBD1. This CDR3 spans 14 amino acids. Germline CDR1 SGHDN, CDR2 FVKESK. J was trimmed by 3 bases and V by 4 bases; bases with no gene match: 5. CDR3 protein: CASSPFTGDYGYTF. The DNA of the CDR3 is TGTGCCAGCAGCCCTTTCACAGGGGACTATGGCTACACCTTC. The full variable domain, rest sourced from reference TRBV14 and TRBJ1-2, is EAGVTQFPSHSVIEKGQTVTLRCDPISGHDNLYWYRRVMGKEIKFLLHFVKESKQDESGMPNNRFLAERTGGTYSTLKVQPAELEDSGVYFCASSPFTGDYGYTFGSGTRLTVV.

V gene TRBV18 combines with J gene TRBJ2-5; the match to TRBD1 covers 9 bases. The germline V gene has CDR1 KGHSH and CDR2 LQKENI. Trimming removed 3 bases from V and 4 bases from J; junction bases left unmatched: 6. The CDR3 has 15 residues. CDR3 region: CASSPDRGGGETQYF. CDR3 DNA sequence: TGTGCCAGCTCACCGGACAGGGGCGGGGGAGAGACCCAGTACTTC. The complete variable domain, with remaining parts taken from reference TRBV18 and TRBJ2-5, reads NAGVMQNPRHLVRRRGQEARLRCSPMKGHSHVYWYRQLPEEGLKFMVYLQKENIIDESGMPKERFSAEFPKEGPSILRIQQVVRGDSAAYFCASSPDRGGGETQYFGPGTRLLVL.

About this clonotype itself: A read error may account for a junction end that differs from germline. The rearrangement uses TRBV7-7 and TRBJ2-7; 8 bases are a match to TRBD1. The CDR3 covers 14 residues. CDR1 and CDR2 (germline): SSHAT, FNYEAQ (reference sequence). DNA of the CDR3: TGTGCTAGCAGCCGAGGACAGGGCACCTACGAGCAGTACTTC. Translating it yields CASSRGQGTYEQYF.

V is TRBV20-1 and J is TRBJ2-5, with D perhaps TRBD2 (6 bases). Germline-derived CDR1 and CDR2 are DFQATT and SNEGSKA (reference sequence). The CDR3 extends over 13 amino acids. The V gene lost 5 bases and the J gene lost 4 bases, with 14 bases spanning the gap. Here the CDR3 reads CSALGLPGETQYF. The CDR3 DNA reads as TGCAGTGCTCTGGGACTCCCGGGAGAGACCCAGTACTTC.

The table lists this clonotype with a few counts. This chain connects TRBV12-3 or TRBV12-4 to TRBJ2-7, with 11 positions matching TRBD1. This CDR3 contains 15 residues. The J segment lost 5 bases and the V segment lost 1 base, leaving 4 bases of the junction unmatched. The CDR3 here is CASSLVGTGGDEQYF. Here the CDR3 DNA reads TGTGCCAGCAGTTTAGTAGGGACAGGGGGGGACGAGCAGTACTTC.

In its sample, this clonotype was seen a few times. This CDR3 reads CASSRPRGNTNYGYTF. Here the CDR3 DNA reads TGTGCCAGCAGTCGACCGCGAGGGAATACTAACTATGGCTACACCTTC. This chain joins TRBV12-3 or TRBV12-4 and TRBJ1-2; D call uncertain. Trimming shortened V by 5 bases and J by 0 bases, and 16 bases separated the two germline ends. The CDR3 runs to 16 residues.

This CDR3 reads CASSLGVGWRYEQYF. The CDR3 bases are TGTGCCAGCAGTTTAGGGGTAGGGTGGAGGTACGAGCAGTACTTC. The chain is built from TRBV27 and TRBJ2-5; D perhaps matches TRBD2 (5 bases). The last part of the DNA fits TRBJ2-7 better; the J call may be wrong. Germline V gene data show CDR1 as MNHEY and CDR2 as SMNVEV (reference sequence). This CDR3 has 15 residues.

V gene TRBV6-1 combines with J gene TRBJ2-3, with TRBD2 matching 8 bases. V lost 3 bases and J lost 1; bases outside the gene matches: 3. The CDR3 spans 15 residues. Germline V gives CDR1 MNHNS, CDR2 SASEGT. This chain's CDR3 is CASSEEAGGTDTQYF. The CDR3 coding sequence is TGTGCCAGCAGTGAGGAAGCGGGGGGCACAGATACGCAGTATTTT.

This clonotype was seen only a few times. V gene TRBV7-3 combines with J gene TRBJ2-1, with D uncertain. The V gene lost 6 bases and the J gene lost 10 bases, with 19 bases spanning the gap. Germline CDR1 and CDR2: SGHTA and FQGTGA. The CDR3 has 14 residues. The CDR3 DNA reads TGTGCCAGCAGTTTGCAACCAGATATAGAAGAGCAGTTCTTC. Translated, it gives CASSLQPDIEEQFF.

This clonotype was seen only a few times. This CDR3 reads CASSLGTGGDEQFF. CDR3 sequence (DNA): TGTGCCAGCAGCTTAGGGACAGGGGGTGATGAGCAGTTCTTC. This chain connects TRBV7-9 to TRBJ2-1, with 10 nucleotides matching TRBD1. In germline, CDR1 is SEHNR, CDR2 FQNEAQ (reference sequence). This CDR3 is 14 amino acids long. The V segment lost 1 base and the J segment 8 bases; nucleotides outside the gene matches: 2.

V is TRBV27 and J is TRBJ2-7; D not certain. The CDR3 contains 13 residues. Per germline, CDR1 MNHEY and CDR2 SMNVEV (reference sequence). V gave up 6 bases and J gave up 2 bases, with 11 bases separating them. The chain's CDR3 is CASRYMGTYEQYF. As DNA, the CDR3 is TGTGCCAGCAGATACATGGGTACCTACGAGCAGTACTTC.

The chain uses TRBV20-1 and TRBJ2-4; 15 bases line up with TRBD2. The length of the CDR3 is 18 residues. The V and J ends lost 0 bases and 0 bases, in that order; junction bases with no gene match: 3. From germline, CDR1 is DFQATT and CDR2 SNEGSKA (reference sequence). The CDR3 coding sequence is TGCAGTGCTAGAGATTGGGGACTAGCGGGAGGAGCCAAAAACATTCAGTACTTC. As protein: CSARDWGLAGGAKNIQYF.

The V call is TRBV29-1, the J call TRBJ2-2; possibly TRBD1 for D (5 bases). The CDR3 covers 13 residues. Per germline, CDR1 SQVTM and CDR2 ANQGSEA. The ends were cut back, 3 bases at V and 4 bases at J, with 9 bases in the middle. CDR3 DNA: TGCAGCGTTGAGGCCAGGGTCACCGGGGAGCTGTTTTTT. Amino acids: CSVEARVTGELFF.

In its sample, this clonotype was seen a few times. V gene TRBV25-1 combines with J gene TRBJ2-2; D is unresolved. Trimming took off 2 bases at V and 7 bases at J, with 14 bases between the two ends. Germline CDR1 reads MGHDK; CDR2 reads SYGVNS. This CDR3 has 15 residues. The CDR3 here is CASSEPPSWGGELFF. In DNA form, the CDR3 reads TGTGCCAGCAGTGAACCGCCCTCCTGGGGCGGGGAGCTGTTTTTT.

This clonotype showed up just once. The rearrangement uses TRBV7-8 and TRBJ1-5; D gene uncertain. CDR3 size: 15 residues. Trimming took off 0 bases at V and 0 bases at J, with 6 bases between the two ends. Germline CDR1 SGHVS, CDR2 FQNEAQ. For the CDR3, the DNA is TGTGCCAGCAGCTTAGCGGTCAATAGCAATCAGCCCCAGCATTTT. Protein sequence: CASSLAVNSNQPQHF.

The chain employs TRBV25-1 and TRBJ2-5; 8 bases are shared with TRBD2. The CDR3 is 14 residues long. J gave up 3 bases and V 4 bases, and 4 bases lay outside the gene matches. Germline V gene data show CDR1 as MGHDK and CDR2 as SYGVNS. The CDR3 sequence: CASSVELAEETQYF. Written as DNA, the CDR3 is TGTGCCAGCAGTGTAGAACTAGCGGAAGAGACCCAGTACTTC. The full variable domain, rest sourced from reference TRBV25-1 and TRBJ2-5, is EADIYQTPRYLVIGTGKKITLECSQTMGHDKMYWYQQDPGMELHLIHYSYGVNSTEKGDLSSESTVSRIRTEHFPLTLESARPSHTSQYLCASSVELAEETQYFGPGTRLLVL.

This sequence joins TRBV7-6 and TRBJ2-7; unclear D gene. This CDR3 contains 13 residues. Germline V gene sequence: CDR1 SGHVS, CDR2 FNYEAQ. V was cut by 5 bases and J by 4 bases, with 12 bases left in between. The CDR3 sequence: CASSPLPGYEQYF. The CDR3 DNA is TGTGCCAGCAGCCCCTTGCCGGGTTACGAGCAGTACTTC.

The chain links TRBV5-1 to TRBJ2-3; D remains ambiguous. The V end lost 6 bases, the J end lost 2 bases, and 13 bases lay between the germline ends. The CDR3 has 14 residues. The germline gives CDR1 SGHRS, CDR2 YFSETQ. The CDR3 loop reads CASTQTTFTDTQYF. The CDR3 coding sequence is TGCGCCAGCACCCAAACTACTTTCACAGATACGCAGTATTTT.

The rearrangement joins TRBV5-1 to TRBJ1-5; perhaps TRBD1 as D (5 bases). Germline CDR1 reads SGHRS; CDR2 reads YFSETQ. V lost 5 bases, J lost 4 bases, and 10 bases lay in between. There are 13 residues in the CDR3. The CDR3 reads CASSLNRNQPQHF. The CDR3 coding sequence is TGCGCCAGCAGTTTAAACAGGAATCAGCCCCAGCATTTT.

The chain uses TRBV6-1 and TRBJ1-2, with D perhaps matching TRBD1 (6 bases). CDR3 length equals 13 residues. V lost 5 bases to trimming and J lost 7 bases, with 14 bases between them. The V gene's germline CDR1 is MNHNS and CDR2 SASEGT. The CDR3 region is CASSPRDMGGYTF. The CDR3 DNA is TGTGCCAGCAGTCCTCGGGACATGGGTGGCTACACCTTC.

This clonotype was found a few times. V and J are TRBV11-2 and TRBJ1-5; 8 bases map to TRBD1. Germline lookup yields CDR1 SGHAT and CDR2 FQNNGV. The CDR3 totals 15 residues. The V segment lost 5 bases and the J segment 2 bases; nucleotides outside the gene matches: 5. CDR3 residues: CASSQTGVGNQPQHF. CDR3 bases: TGTGCCAGCAGCCAGACAGGGGTTGGCAATCAGCCCCAGCATTTT.

The V call is TRBV15, the J call TRBJ2-7, with 12 bases identical to TRBD1. After removal of 0 bases from V and 3 bases from J, the junction contained 9 bases not matched to a gene. The CDR3 is 18 amino acids. Per germline, CDR1 LNHNV and CDR2 YYDKDF (reference sequence). CDR3: CATSRDFSGQGALYEQYF. The CDR3 DNA reads as TGTGCCACCAGCAGAGATTTCTCGGGACAGGGGGCCCTCTACGAGCAGTACTTC.

The CDR3 nucleotides read TGTGCCAGCAGTCATGGGACAGGGGGCCGCTATGGCTACACCTTC. It encodes CASSHGTGGRYGYTF. J is TRBJ1-2 and V is TRBV6-2 or TRBV6-3; 12 positions agree with TRBD1. CDR3 length: 15 amino acids. Per the germline V gene, CDR1 is MNHEY and CDR2 is SVGEGT. V gave up 5 bases and J gave up 4 bases; unmatched junction bases: 5.

This clonotype has only a few counts. The J gene is TRBJ2-5, the V gene TRBV7-8, with 8 bases matching TRBD1. After removal of 0 bases from V and 7 bases from J, the junction contained 10 bases not matched to a gene. The germline V gene encodes CDR1 SGHVS and CDR2 FQNEAQ. This CDR3 has 16 residues. The CDR3 here is CASSLARAQGAGTQYF. The CDR3 nucleotides are TGTGCCAGCAGCTTAGCCCGAGCCCAGGGGGCTGGGACCCAGTACTTC.

The chain is built from TRBV24-1 and TRBJ1-2; 8 positions match TRBD1. Per the germline V gene, CDR1 is KGHDR and CDR2 is SFDVKD. The CDR3 is made up of 16 amino acids. The V and J ends lost 1 base and 7 bases, in that order; junction bases with no gene match: 10. CDR3 nucleotide sequence: TGTGCCACCAGTGATTTTGCAGGACAGGGCATTGTTGGCTACACCTTC. The encoded protein is CATSDFAGQGIVGYTF.

This clonotype was counted a few times. The chain joins TRBV5-5 to TRBJ1-2, with 9 bases fitting TRBD1. The CDR3 consists of 14 residues. V lost 4 bases and J lost 7; bases outside the gene matches: 8. Germline assignment: CDR1 SGHKS and CDR2 YYEKEE (reference sequence). CDR3 protein: CASSPTGGLGGYTF. The DNA for the CDR3 is TGTGCCAGCAGCCCGACAGGGGGACTGGGTGGCTACACCTTC.

Ten or more counts support this clonotype. The chain is built from TRBV29-1 and TRBJ2-5; D may correspond to TRBD1 or TRBD2 (5 bases each). V was shortened by 6 bases and J by 1 base, with 12 bases between the two germline ends. The CDR3 sequence is 13 residues long. CDR1 is SQVTM and CDR2 is ANQGSEA in the germline V gene. The CDR3 coding sequence is TGCAGCGTAATGGGACCCCTCCAAGAGACCCAGTACTTC. Its protein product is CSVMGPLQETQYF.